The rows below give T cell receptor beta chains drawn from one sample of a study of cytomegalovirus exposure and HLA in healthy donors. TCRdb's table, derived via immunoSEQ multiplex PCR, lists solely in-frame clones and lacks some. The sample yields 150,000 to 200,000 clones, around three quarters seen once. Sequenced material: PBMCs. Receptors originate from a middle-aged woman in good health and CMV-seronegative. Each CDR3 is given with its conserved first and last residue. A D gene is named only where the DNA matches it firmly. The size entry is marked missing in some rows and otherwise reads once, few, many or a size class.

size: once
J: TRBJ2-2
V: TRBV5-6
D: -
CDR3: CASTLQGPNTGELFF
DNA: TGTGCCAGCACCTTGCAGGGGCCAAACACCGGGGAGCTGTTTTTT

size: -
J: TRBJ2-5
V: TRBV19
D: TRBD2
CDR3: CASSPRLARLQETQYF
DNA: TGTGCCAGTAGTCCCCGACTAGCGAGGCTCCAAGAGACCCAGTACTTC

size: -
J: TRBJ2-3
V: TRBV9
D: TRBD2
CDR3: CASSPTSGRAYTDTQYF
DNA: TGTGCCAGCAGCCCAACTAGCGGGAGGGCTTACACAGATACGCAGTATTTT

size: -
J: TRBJ1-6
V: TRBV27
D: TRBD1
CDR3: CASSLSPQGVNSPLHF
DNA: TGTGCCAGCAGTTTAAGTCCGCAGGGGGTTAATTCACCCCTCCACTTT

size: -
J: TRBJ2-3
V: TRBV29-1
D: TRBD1
CDR3: CSVEPRDRATDTQYF
DNA: TGCAGCGTTGAACCGCGGGACAGGGCGACAGATACGCAGTATTTT

size: -
J: TRBJ2-3
V: TRBV5-1
D: -
CDR3: CASSPGQHTDTQYF
DNA: TGCGCCAGCAGCCCTGGACAGCATACAGATACGCAGTATTTT

size: -
J: TRBJ1-1
V: TRBV5-1
D: TRBD1
CDR3: CASSHGQGNTEAFF
DNA: TGCGCCAGCAGCCATGGACAGGGAAACACTGAAGCTTTCTTT

size: -
J: TRBJ1-1
V: TRBV10-3
D: TRBD1
CDR3: CAISDQGANTEAFF
DNA: TGTGCCATCAGTGATCAGGGGGCAAACACTGAAGCTTTCTTT

size: few
J: TRBJ1-1
V: TRBV7-2
D: -
CDR3: CASTTAGGNTEAFF
DNA: TGTGCCAGCACTACGGCGGGAGGGAACACTGAAGCTTTCTTT

size: -
J: TRBJ1-5
V: TRBV19
D: -
CDR3: CASSTGQSSNQPQHF
DNA: TGTGCCAGTAGTACTGGACAGAGTAGCAATCAGCCCCAGCATTTT